This TCR beta chain appears in the sequencing data of a study of post-analysis software for immune sequencing data (dated by TCRdb to between 2014 and 2017). For the wider study: Recorded disease courses included relapsing-remitting, secondary progressive and progressive-relapsing multiple sclerosis, with some patients lacking subtype annotation. A subset of samples was prepared in parallel using single-end sample barcoding, then pooled and co-amplified after Illumina adapter ligation. The patient repertoires were set against under 12 previously published healthy control repertoires from donors whose ages ranged from 6 to 25 years. Points the paper makes about the study in general: Roughly 5 TRBV segments, including TRBV5-6, TRBV5-1 and TRBV20-1, were significantly more frequent in patients than controls. Significantly lower normalized Chao1 diversity was found in multiple sclerosis patients than in controls, suggesting substantial peripheral T-cell clonal expansion. Direct clustering with F measure showed strong co-clustering of samples prepared in the same batch, prompting a batch-effect correction. The control group was slightly older than the multiple sclerosis patient group.

To demonstrate the VDJtools post-analysis software, the study profiled TCR beta repertoires from the peripheral blood of around 13 young patients with multiple sclerosis. The patients with multiple sclerosis were children and adolescents between about 6 and 17 years of age. Taken from cysteine to phenylalanine, the CDR3 has 15 residues. Here the CDR3 DNA is all that survives: 45 bases in frame from base 1. The germline V gene supplies CDR1 SGDLS and CDR2 YYNGEE. Trimming costs V 0 bases and J 4 bases, and their ends lie 13 bases apart. Library generation was performed with PCR. The reads were generated on an Illumina HiSeq 2500. To reduce PCR and sequencing biases, unique molecular identifiers were built into the TCR beta cDNA libraries. Every 1 to 10 million input T cells yielded approximately 500,000 cDNA molecules, meaning each molecule approximated one T cell. The same protocol used for the earlier healthy control dataset was applied to prepare and sequence the patient libraries. Samples belonging to the same batch were prepared together, multiplexed and sequenced on a shared HiSeq lane. The authors' analysis ran thus. MIGEC handled the raw barcoded reads, throwing out single-read molecular identifier groups before consensus assembly and CDR3 extraction. Clonotype tables were post-analysed with VDJtools, and diversity was normalized by down-sampling all datasets to the smallest sample size. To correct batch-related cross-sample contamination, repertoire overlap clustering matched CDR3 amino acid sequences but not nucleotide sequences. Clones were called with MiXCR by TCRdb after fastp trimmed the public reads at Q25, and only in-frame beta chains were retained. Every CDR3 protein is listed once, alongside the most common genes and DNA of its rows. TCRdb, not the original authors, processed these V and J calls. The sample table contains fewer than 850,000 distinct CDR3 sequences; only one count was recorded for around 45% of them. Around 4.7% of the sample is held by the ten biggest clonotypes.

For this clonotype: Which antigen it targets is not known. It has no much larger one-base neighbor in the sample; base qualities were not kept.

Sequenced material: blood. The origin of this receptor is a girl under 18 with multiple sclerosis. The sequence is built from TRBV9 and TRBJ1-2, with the D gene uncertain. The CDR3: CASSVGRHQVYGYTF. In nucleotide form, the sequence is TGTGCCAGCAGCGTAGGCAGACATCAGGTCTATGGCTACACCTTC.